These 25 T cell receptor beta chains were sequenced from one sample in a study of cytomegalovirus exposure and HLA in healthy donors (TCRdb year 2017). The library was generated by the immunoSEQ multiplex PCR assay. For the multiplex PCR, a mixture combining 60 forward primers for TCR Vbeta segments and 13 reverse primers for TCR Jbeta segments was used. Sourced from immuneACCESS, this table was stored by TCRdb with only in-frame sequences that have V and J called. A share of the clones is absent; for the studies checked, an unresolved V gene accounts for under half, and the remainder has no known explanation. A total of 180,000 or so clones appear in this sample, approximately 78% of them only once. The ten largest clones represent 6% to 8% of the sample. The sequencing sample was made of PBMCs. Every receptor here comes from a woman between 45 and 65 years old in good health and CMV-seropositive.

The chain links TRBV7-8 to TRBJ2-2; no clear D gene. In germline, CDR1 is SGHVS, CDR2 FQNEAQ. There are 13 residues in the CDR3. V lost 4 bases, J lost 1 base, and 4 bases lay in between. The CDR3 region has the DNA TGTGCCAGCAGCTGGAGGAACACCGGGGAGCTGTTTTTT. Translating gives CASSWRNTGELFF.

The chain joins TRBV6-1 to TRBJ2-7, with D perhaps matching TRBD2 (5 bases). Trimming left V 7 bases short and J 2 bases short, with 12 bases between. Germline CDR1 is MNHNS and CDR2 is SASEGT. The CDR3 sequence is 13 residues long. The CDR3 nucleotides are TGTGCCAGCAATAATGAGGAGGCCTACGAGCAGTACTTC. It yields the protein CASNNEEAYEQYF.

The chain is built from TRBV18 and TRBJ2-3; D ambiguous. Germline V gives CDR1 KGHSH, CDR2 LQKENI. The V end lost 0 bases, the J end lost 4 bases, and 17 bases lay between the germline ends. This CDR3 contains 17 residues. The CDR3 reads CASSPPWSDSESDTQYF. The CDR3 coding sequence is TGTGCCAGCTCACCACCTTGGTCGGATTCGGAGTCAGATACGCAGTATTTT.

Concerning this clone: Distinct nucleotide sequences in the sample also encode this CDR3. The rearrangement links TRBV5-1 to TRBJ1-4; the D is unclear. The CDR3 length is 15 residues. V lost 1 base and J lost 0, with 7 bases in between. Per germline, CDR1 SGHRS and CDR2 YFSETQ. For the CDR3, the DNA is TGCGCCAGCAGCTTGACCGGTGCAACTAATGAAAAACTGTTTTTT. Translated: CASSLTGATNEKLFF. The entire variable domain, with the rest obtained from reference TRBV5-1 and TRBJ1-4, is as follows: KAGVTQTPRYLIKTRGQQVTLSCSPISGHRSVSWYQQTPGQGLQFLFEYFSETQRNKGNFPGRFSGRQFSNSRSEMNVSTLELGDSALYLCASSLTGATNEKLFFGSGTQLSVL.

The chain carries TRBV4-1 and TRBJ1-4, with TRBD1 matching over 8 bases. The germline V gene encodes CDR1 MGHRA and CDR2 YSYEKL. Germline trimming cut 1 base from V and 7 bases from J; bases unmatched to any gene: 8. The length of the CDR3 is 16 residues. The CDR3 sequence is CASSQGPRGRGEKLFF. CDR3 DNA: TGCGCCAGCAGCCAAGGACCCAGGGGGCGAGGTGAAAAACTGTTTTTT.

This chain connects TRBV19 to TRBJ2-4, with a tentative D call TRBD2 (6 bases). This CDR3 contains 15 residues. In germline, CDR1 is LNHDA, CDR2 SQIVND (reference sequence). Deletions cut 3 bases from V and 4 bases from J, with 13 bases between. In DNA form, the CDR3 reads TGTGCCAGTAGTATCCGGGGGATGAAAAAAAACATTCAGTACTTC. Translating gives CASSIRGMKKNIQYF.

The rearrangement uses TRBV7-9 and TRBJ2-5, with a possible D match to TRBD2 (5 bases). Trimming removed 4 bases from V and 3 bases from J, with 9 bases in between. CDR1 is SEHNR and CDR2 is FQNEAQ in the germline V gene (reference sequence). This CDR3 region has 13 residues. CDR3: CASSSPREETQYF. CDR3 nucleotide sequence: TGTGCCAGCAGCTCTCCGCGGGAAGAGACCCAGTACTTC.

The CDR3 spells CATARLNEQFF. CDR3 in DNA: TGTGCCACTGCGCGTCTCAATGAGCAGTTCTTC. The V and J genes are TRBV19 and TRBJ2-1; D is unclear. The germline gives CDR1 LNHDA, CDR2 SQIVND (reference sequence). V dropped 10 bases and J dropped 6 bases, with 10 bases sitting between them. This CDR3 comprises 11 residues.

With regard to this clone: One end of the junction is discordant with germline, which a read error may explain. The chain has TRBV7-9 and TRBJ1-4, with TRBD1 identical over 7 bases. The germline V gene encodes CDR1 SEHNR and CDR2 FQNEAQ (reference sequence). The CDR3 contains 16 residues. CDR3: CSSSLVPRGRAVKLFF. CDR3 sequence (DNA): TGTTCCAGCAGCTTAGTACCGAGGGGGCGCGCGGTAAAACTGTTTTTT.

V usage is TRBV19 and J usage is TRBJ2-5; 9 bases fit TRBD2. The germline gives CDR1 LNHDA, CDR2 SQIVND (reference sequence). The V segment lost 7 bases and the J segment 4 bases; nucleotides outside the gene matches: 13. The CDR3 runs to 16 residues. The CDR3: CASTAYGREGRETQYF. The CDR3 DNA reads TGTGCCAGTACCGCTTACGGGCGGGAGGGACGAGAGACCCAGTACTTC.

The V gene is TRBV28, the J gene TRBJ1-2; the match to TRBD1 covers 9 bases. Germline trimming cut 5 bases from V and 9 bases from J; bases unmatched to any gene: 13. Germline V gives CDR1 MDHEN, CDR2 SYDVKM. This CDR3 comprises 15 residues. The DNA for the CDR3 is TGTGCCAGCAGTATTGGGACAGGGCCTCCTCTTAGCTACACCTTC. This codes for CASSIGTGPPLSYTF.

The V gene is TRBV7-9, the J gene TRBJ2-1, with TRBD2 matching over 9 bases. Germline V gives CDR1 SEHNR, CDR2 FQNEAQ (reference sequence). The CDR3 consists of 14 residues. With V trimmed by 3 bases and J by 8 bases, 5 bases remained unmatched. The CDR3 bases are TGTGCCAGCAGCTTCGGGACTAGCAAATATGAGCAGTTCTTC. As protein: CASSFGTSKYEQFF.

The V and J genes are TRBV15 and TRBJ2-7; D gene uncertain. The germline V gene encodes CDR1 LNHNV and CDR2 YYDKDF (reference sequence). The V end lost 3 bases, the J end lost 1 base, and 7 bases lay between the germline ends. The CDR3 is 13 residues long. The CDR3 DNA sequence: TGTGCCACCAGCAGGGGCCCTTCCTACGAGCAGTACTTC. As protein: CATSRGPSYEQYF.

The rearrangement uses TRBV25-1 and TRBJ1-4; D call uncertain. The germline gives CDR1 MGHDK, CDR2 SYGVNS. This CDR3 spans 12 amino acids. Deletions cut 4 bases from V and 8 bases from J, with 8 bases between. The CDR3 region is CASSAGGEKLFF. The CDR3, as DNA: TGTGCCAGCAGTGCGGGTGGGGAAAAACTGTTTTTT.

The CDR3 reads CASGFDTKNIQYF. In nucleotides, the CDR3 is TGTGCCAGCGGGTTTGACACGAAAAACATTCAGTACTTC. This chain links TRBV28 with TRBJ2-4; D gene uncertain. Germline CDR1 reads MDHEN; CDR2 reads SYDVKM. V was pared by 8 bases and J by 4 bases, with 12 bases between. There are 13 residues in the CDR3.

The chain has TRBV5-6 and TRBJ2-7; tentative D call: TRBD2 (5 bases). This CDR3 contains 13 residues. Deletions cut 2 bases from V and 3 bases from J, with 9 bases between. CDR1 is SGHDT, CDR2 YYEEEE, per germline. The CDR3 region is CASSFTEGYEQYF. In nucleotides, the CDR3 is TGTGCCAGCAGCTTTACCGAGGGCTACGAGCAGTACTTC.

The table lists this clone with a count of one. An end of the junction differs from the germline gene, which may be a read error. The J gene is TRBJ2-6, the V gene TRBV6-1; the match to TRBD1 covers 7 bases. CDR3 length: 17 residues. The V gene's germline CDR1 is MNHNS and CDR2 SASEGT. The CDR3 reads CASSELRGTAGANGLTF. CDR3 coding DNA: TGTGCCAGCAGTGAGTTGAGAGGGACAGCTGGGGCCAACGGCCTGACTTTC.

This clone showed up just a few times. V gene TRBV6-1 combines with J gene TRBJ1-1; 8 nucleotides agree with TRBD1. The germline V gene encodes CDR1 MNHNS and CDR2 SASEGT. The CDR3 is made up of 12 amino acids. Trimming at V came to 8 bases and at J to 11 bases, leaving 10 bases not matched to a gene. CDR3 residues: CASVGGRGQAFF. The CDR3 coding sequence is TGTGCCAGCGTCGGGGGCAGGGGGCAGGCTTTCTTT.

The rearrangement uses TRBV6-5 and TRBJ1-2; TRBD1 matches 8 bases. J gave up 4 bases and V 6 bases, and 10 bases lay outside the gene matches. The germline V gene has CDR1 MNHEY and CDR2 SVGAGI. This CDR3 region has 15 residues. The CDR3 DNA reads TGTGCCAGCAGCCGTGGACAGGGCAAGGGCTATGGCTACACCTTC. Protein sequence: CASSRGQGKGYGYTF.

The CDR3 is CASSEVAFAGELFF. The DNA for the CDR3 is TGTGCCAGCAGTGAGGTAGCGTTTGCCGGGGAGCTGTTTTTT. The chain employs TRBV2 and TRBJ2-2; a possible D gene is TRBD2 (5 bases). CDR1 and CDR2 from the germline V gene are SNHLY and FYNNEI. There are 14 residues in the CDR3. Trimming stripped 3 bases from V and 6 bases from J, with 11 bases between.

The chain couples TRBV7-2 to TRBJ2-2; TRBD2 aligns across 13 bases. Germline trimming cut 5 bases from V and 4 bases from J; bases unmatched to any gene: 4. Germline lookup yields CDR1 SGHTA and CDR2 FQGNSA. The CDR3 length is 16 residues. Written as DNA, the CDR3 is TGTGCCAGCAGCACCCGGACTAGCGGGAGCACCGGGGAGCTGTTTTTT. Protein sequence: CASSTRTSGSTGELFF.

The genes are TRBV5-5 and TRBJ1-2, with D possibly TRBD1 on 6 matching bases. The CDR3 covers 19 residues. Germline V lookup: CDR1 SGHKS, CDR2 YYEKEE (reference sequence). Between the trimmed V and J ends, which lost 0 bases and 3 bases, there was a span of 24 bases. In DNA form, the CDR3 reads TGTGCCAGCAGCTTGGCCGTGGGTGGGGGCCCAATCCCGCACTATGGCTACACCTTC. Translation gives CASSLAVGGGPIPHYGYTF. The variable domain in full, with the rest retrieved from reference TRBV5-5 and TRBJ1-2, is DAGVTQSPTHLIKTRGQQVTLRCSPISGHKSVSWYQQVLGQGPQFIFQYYEKEERGRGNFPDRFSARQFPNYSSELNVNALLLGDSALYLCASSLAVGGGPIPHYGYTFGSGTRLTVV.

The chain couples TRBV13 to TRBJ2-7; D is uncertain. Between the trimmed V and J ends, which lost 1 base and 2 bases, there was a span of 6 bases. CDR1 PRHDT and CDR2 FYEKMQ come from the germline V gene (reference sequence). The CDR3 sequence is 13 residues long. The CDR3 bases are TGTGCCAGCAGCTTAGCCCCAGCCTACGAGCAGTACTTC. Translating it yields CASSLAPAYEQYF.

The chain couples TRBV4-3 to TRBJ2-1, with 9 bases lining up with TRBD1. Germline V gives CDR1 LGHNA, CDR2 YSLEER. Trimming at V came to 0 bases and at J to 10 bases, leaving 4 bases not matched to a gene. The CDR3 consists of 14 residues. CDR3 sequence (DNA): TGCGCCAGCAGCCAAGAACAGGGGGCTCGGGAGCAGTTCTTC. Protein sequence: CASSQEQGAREQFF.

This clone was detected a few times. The gene calls are TRBV19 and TRBJ1-6; no clear D gene. Germline V gene data show CDR1 as LNHDA and CDR2 as SQIVND (reference sequence). The V end lost 5 bases, the J end lost 5 bases, and 10 bases lay between the germline ends. There are 14 residues in the CDR3. The CDR3 DNA sequence: TGTGCCAGTAGTCCTCGACGGGATAATTCACCCCTCCACTTT. Translation gives CASSPRRDNSPLHF.